The rows below give T cell receptor beta chains drawn from one sample of a study of shared clonotypes between healthy human individuals. Clones were sequenced by immunoSEQ multiplex PCR, and TCRdb holds only the in-frame ones, with some missing. The sample records under 1,100,000 clones, under 80% being singletons. Specimen: memory CD4+ T cells sorted from blood. These TCRs come from a man aged 18 to 30 in good health. CDR3s include the opening cysteine and the closing phenylalanine or tryptophan. Fields, in order: V gene, D gene, J gene, clone size, CDR3 protein, CDR3 DNA. D genes are given only for firm matches. Clone size, where shown, is once, few, many, or a class for clones that have expanded.

V: TRBV5-1; D: -; J: TRBJ2-5; size: -; CDR3: CASSLGATNRETQYF; DNA: TGCGCCAGCAGCTTGGGGGCGACTAACAGGGAGACCCAGTACTTC
V: TRBV30; D: -; J: TRBJ1-1; size: -; CDR3: CAWSGQANTEAFF; DNA: TGTGCCTGGAGTGGACAGGCGAACACTGAAGCTTTCTTT
V: TRBV9; D: -; J: TRBJ1-1; size: -; CDR3: CASGREITEAFF; DNA: TGTGCCAGCGGTCGCGAGATTACTGAAGCTTTCTTT
V: TRBV18; D: TRBD1; J: TRBJ2-7; size: -; CDR3: CASSATGVEQYF; DNA: TGTGCCAGCTCAGCGACAGGGGTCGAGCAGTACTTC
V: TRBV5-1; D: -; J: TRBJ2-7; size: -; CDR3: CASSPDGRGYEQYF; DNA: TGCGCCAGCAGCCCGGACGGCAGGGGCTACGAGCAGTACTTC
V: TRBV4-2; D: -; J: TRBJ1-6; size: -; CDR3: CASSQLLGDSSSYNSPLHF; DNA: TGTGCCAGCAGCCAGCTACTCGGGGATTCAAGCTCCTATAATTCACCCCTCCACTTT
V: TRBV7-6; D: -; J: TRBJ1-3; size: -; CDR3: CASSLGNSGNTIYF; DNA: TGTGCCAGCAGCTTGGGTAACTCTGGAAACACCATATATTTT
V: TRBV6-1; D: -; J: TRBJ2-7; size: few; CDR3: CASSEDQGRWGLGSYEQYF; DNA: TGTGCCAGCAGTGAAGATCAGGGGCGGTGGGGGCTCGGGTCCTACGAGCAGTACTTC
V: TRBV5-6; D: -; J: TRBJ2-7; size: once; CDR3: CASSFGERSEQYF; DNA: TGTGCCAGCAGCTTCGGGGAACGATCCGAGCAGTACTTC
V: TRBV5-4; D: TRBD2; J: TRBJ2-5; size: -; CDR3: CASSAGGASGLETQYF; DNA: TGTGCCAGCAGCGCCGGAGGGGCTAGCGGATTAGAGACCCAGTACTTC
V: TRBV27; D: TRBD1; J: TRBJ2-3; size: many; CDR3: CASSLSDGTGTDTQYF; DNA: TGTGCCAGCAGTTTATCGGACGGGACAGGCACAGATACGCAGTATTTT
V: TRBV10-3; D: -; J: TRBJ1-1; size: few; CDR3: CAISEYGQVMNTEAFF; DNA: TGTGCCATCAGTGAATACGGACAAGTAATGAACACTGAAGCTTTCTTT